The 13 T cell receptor beta chains below all came from one sample that was sequenced in a study of T cell repertoires in urothelial bladder cancer. TCRdb's copy holds only in-frame clones and misses some; the assay was immunoSEQ multiplex PCR. The table shows about 1,300 clones, with 70% occurring only once. Sequencing used tumor-infiltrating cells from bladder cancer. These receptors were obtained from a human donor with urothelial carcinoma.

V gene TRBV28 combines with J gene TRBJ2-5, with D perhaps assigned TRBD1 or TRBD2 (5 bases each). The DNA end is a closer match to TRBJ2-7, so the J assignment may be wrong. In germline, CDR1 is MDHEN, CDR2 SYDVKM. This CDR3 spans 13 amino acids. CDR3 bases: TGTGCCAGCAGTCTTGGGACCTCCTACGAGCAGTACTTC. Amino acid sequence: CASSLGTSYEQYF.

V gene TRBV6-4 combines with J gene TRBJ2-3; TRBD2 matches at 13 bases. CDR1 MRHNA and CDR2 SNTAGT come from the germline V gene. This CDR3 region has 16 residues. V shed 5 bases, J shed 2 bases, and the junction held 4 bases outside the gene matches. The CDR3 DNA sequence: TGTGCCAGCAGTCCGACTAGCGGGGGGATCACAGATACGCAGTATTTT. This sequence encodes CASSPTSGGITDTQYF.

This chain links TRBV4-2 with TRBJ2-3; TRBD2 aligns across 11 bases. Germline assignment: CDR1 LGHNA and CDR2 YNFKEQ. Trimming removed 0 bases from V and 2 bases from J; junction bases left unmatched: 7. CDR3 length: 18 residues. The CDR3 DNA follows: TGTGCCAGCAGCCAAGATTCTAGCGGGAGGACTCACACAGATACGCAGTATTTT. It yields the protein CASSQDSSGRTHTDTQYF.

In this sample, this clone turned up once. The CDR3 region is CASSLRRNQPQHF. CDR3 nucleotide sequence: TGTGCCAGCAGCTTAAGGCGCAATCAGCCCCAGCATTTT. The chain has TRBV5-8 and TRBJ1-5; D ambiguous. The CDR3 is 13 amino acids. V lost 2 bases and J 2 bases, leaving 5 bases between the germline ends. Germline V gene sequence: CDR1 SGHTS, CDR2 YDEGEE.

This sequence joins TRBV5-1 and TRBJ2-3, with TRBD2 identical over 11 bases. Looked up from germline, CDR1 is SGHRS and CDR2 is YFSETQ. The CDR3 contains 18 residues. Trimming removed 5 bases from V and 3 bases from J; junction bases left unmatched: 14. The chain's CDR3 is CASRPLSGRAGGTDTQYF. The CDR3 bases are TGCGCCAGCAGGCCCCTTAGCGGGAGGGCCGGGGGAACAGATACGCAGTATTTT.

The V call is TRBV9, the J call TRBJ1-3; unclear D gene. CDR3 size: 17 residues. V was shortened by 0 bases and J by 0 bases, with 13 bases between the two germline ends. In germline, CDR1 is SGDLS, CDR2 YYNGEE. CDR3 in amino acids: CASSVELWADSGNTIYF. The CDR3 DNA follows: TGTGCCAGCAGCGTAGAATTGTGGGCAGACTCTGGAAACACCATATATTTT.

The chain is built from TRBV18 and TRBJ2-2, with 13 positions matching TRBD2. Trimming took 6 bases from V and 8 from J; bases not matched to a gene: 9. Looked up from germline, CDR1 is KGHSH and CDR2 is LQKENI. The CDR3 runs to 16 residues. CDR3 bases: TGTGCCAGCTCCCGAGGACTAGCGGGAGTTTTGGGGGAGCTGTTTTTT. Amino acids: CASSRGLAGVLGELFF.

The rearrangement joins TRBV5-1 to TRBJ2-5, with D uncertain. CDR1 is SGHRS and CDR2 is YFSETQ in the germline V gene. V lost 0 bases to trimming and J lost 6 bases, with 6 bases between them. The CDR3 length is 12 residues. CDR3 bases: TGCGCCAGCAGCTTGGCCCCTCAGACCCAGTACTTC. Translated, it gives CASSLAPQTQYF.

This clone has more than one count but fewer than ten. One end of the junction is discordant with germline, which a read error may explain. The rearrangement uses TRBV7-7 and TRBJ1-3, with D possibly matching TRBD1 (5 bases). Germline V CDR1 and CDR2: SSHAT, FNYEAQ (reference sequence). The CDR3 covers 13 residues. CDR3 sequence reads: CASSLGAGATIYF. In nucleotides, the CDR3 is TGTGCTAGCAGCTTAGGGGCTGGGGCCACCATATATTTT.

This clone is termed large. CDR3 protein: CASSLTAINTEAFF. In DNA form, the CDR3 reads TGTGCCAGCAGCTTGACAGCAATAAACACTGAAGCTTTCTTT. The chain uses TRBV7-6 and TRBJ1-1; maybe TRBD1 (5 bases). V lost 3 bases and J lost 2, with 10 bases in between. The CDR3 spans 14 residues. Germline CDR1 is SGHVS and CDR2 is FNYEAQ.

V gene TRBV9 combines with J gene TRBJ2-2; D possibly corresponds to TRBD2 (5 bases). Germline assignment: CDR1 SGDLS and CDR2 YYNGEE. V was pared by 3 bases and J by 6 bases, with 15 bases between. This CDR3 has 15 residues. CDR3 region: CASSAEVHGAGELFF. The CDR3 bases are TGTGCCAGCAGCGCGGAGGTCCACGGGGCCGGGGAGCTGTTTTTT.

The V gene is TRBV2, the J gene TRBJ2-7; possible D gene TRBD1, 6 bases. This CDR3 is 13 amino acids long. CDR1 SNHLY and CDR2 FYNNEI come from the germline V gene. V was trimmed by 3 bases and J by 5 bases, leaving 11 bases between them. The CDR3 DNA follows: TGTGCCAGCAGTGAGCAGGGGATGAACGAGCAGTACTTC. This translates into CASSEQGMNEQYF.

This clone appeared a single time. The V gene is TRBV10-3, the J gene TRBJ2-4; tentative D call: TRBD1 (5 bases). V was pared by 9 bases and J by 5 bases, with 14 bases between. The germline V gene encodes CDR1 ENHRY and CDR2 SYGVKD. CDR3 length equals 13 residues. CDR3 nucleotide sequence: TGTGCCATACAAGGGGTAGGGGAAAACATTCAGTACTTC. Translation gives CAIQGVGENIQYF.